A single sample is the source of the 9 T cell receptor beta chains below, sequenced in a study of cytomegalovirus exposure and HLA in healthy donors. It was with 60 Vbeta and 13 Jbeta primers that the PCR ran. The assay was immunoSEQ multiplex PCR, and TCRdb's table has in-frame clones only and misses some. Among a few hundred thousand clones listed, roughly 80% were seen once. The sequencing sample was made of PBMCs. The receptors were sampled from a girl between 2 and 10 years old in good health and CMV-seronegative.

The rearrangement links TRBV5-6 to TRBJ1-6; possibly TRBD1 for D (5 bases). This CDR3 is 14 amino acids long. Trimming stripped 2 bases from V and 8 bases from J, with 11 bases between. Germline CDR1 reads SGHDT; CDR2 reads YYEEEE. This CDR3 reads CASSLEGRDSPLHF. The CDR3 DNA reads as TGTGCCAGCAGCTTAGAGGGGAGGGATTCACCCCTCCACTTT.

CDR3 coding DNA: TGTGCCAGCAGTTTTACCGGGACAACGAACACTGAAGCTTTCTTT. Amino acid sequence: CASSFTGTTNTEAFF. The genes are TRBV6-5 and TRBJ1-1, with a weak D call TRBD1 (6 bases). Germline CDR1 and CDR2: MNHEY and SVGAGI. This CDR3 is built from 15 residues. Trimming stripped 4 bases from V and 1 base from J, with 13 bases between.

This chain links TRBV19 with TRBJ2-5; D gene ambiguous. The CDR3 runs 12 residues. The V end was cut by 5 bases, the J end by 0 bases, with 4 bases between. The germline V gene has CDR1 LNHDA and CDR2 SQIVND (reference sequence). CDR3 bases: TGTGCCAGTAGTGTAAACCAAGAGACCCAGTACTTC. Its translation: CASSVNQETQYF.

The V and J genes are TRBV5-4 and TRBJ1-1; perhaps TRBD1 as D (5 bases). Trimming cost V 4 bases and J 2 bases, with 12 bases left between them. The CDR3 sequence is 14 residues long. Looked up from germline, CDR1 is SGHNT and CDR2 is YYREEE (reference sequence). CDR3 DNA: TGTGCCAGCAGCCCTGGGGGGGGTAACACTGAAGCTTTCTTT. Protein sequence: CASSPGGGNTEAFF.

V usage is TRBV10-2 and J usage is TRBJ1-3, with TRBD1 matching over 9 bases. Germline V gene lookup returns CDR1 WSHSY and CDR2 SAAADI. This CDR3 has 16 residues. V was clipped by 7 bases and J by 0 bases; unmatched bases: 7. This chain's CDR3 is CASNQQGASSGNTIYF. The CDR3 DNA sequence: TGCGCCAGCAATCAACAGGGGGCAAGCTCTGGAAACACCATATATTTT.

This chain joins TRBV27 and TRBJ1-5, with a possible D match to TRBD1 (5 bases). The germline gives CDR1 MNHEY, CDR2 SMNVEV (reference sequence). This CDR3 region has 14 residues. The V and J ends lost 4 bases and 5 bases respectively, with 12 bases between them. The CDR3 DNA reads as TGTGCCAGCAGTTACGGACAAGCAGATCAGCCCCAGCATTTT. Translation: CASSYGQADQPQHF.

J is TRBJ2-1 and V is TRBV11-2; 7 positions agree with TRBD2. J was trimmed by 4 bases and V by 5 bases; bases with no gene match: 17. CDR3 length: 18 amino acids. Germline loops: CDR1 SGHAT, CDR2 FQNNGV. The DNA for the CDR3 is TGTGCCAGCAGCCCTAGGGCCCCCTTGGCGGGGGTATACAATGAGCAGTTCTTC. It is translated as CASSPRAPLAGVYNEQFF.

CDR3 coding DNA: TGTGCCAGCAGTGGGGGACAGCGCGAGCAGTACTTC. It specifies CASSGGQREQYF. The rearrangement joins TRBV2 to TRBJ2-7, with 7 bases lining up with TRBD1. V lost 4 bases and J lost 6; bases outside the gene matches: 3. Per germline, CDR1 SNHLY and CDR2 FYNNEI. The length of the CDR3 is 12 residues.

This chain connects TRBV5-8 to TRBJ2-7, with 9 bases fitting TRBD2. CDR3 length equals 15 residues. The V segment lost 4 bases and the J segment 4 bases; nucleotides outside the gene matches: 9. CDR1 is SGHTS, CDR2 YDEGEE, per germline. CDR3 sequence reads: CASSLGGRAFYEQYF. CDR3 nucleotide sequence: TGTGCCAGCAGCCTGGGCGGGAGGGCCTTTTACGAGCAGTACTTC.